These T cell receptor beta chains were read from a single sample in a study of T cell responses to AZD1222 COVID-19 vaccine. Only in-frame clones appear in the TCRdb table, and some are missing; sequencing was by immunoSEQ multiplex PCR. The sample lists 100,000 to 150,000 clones, 92% occurring once. The sequenced sample was peripheral blood, obtained on day 0 of AZD1222 vaccination. These receptors all stem from an adult in good health. CDR3s include the opening cysteine and the closing phenylalanine or tryptophan. Each record gives: CDR3 DNA, CDR3 protein, clone size, V gene, D gene, J gene, CDR3 length. The D gene is left open where the match is weak. Clone size, where shown, is once, few, many, or a class for clones that have expanded.

CDR3 DNA: TGCGCCAGCAGCCAAATGACATTAAGGAATGAAAAACTGTTTTTT; CDR3 protein: CASSQMTLRNEKLFF; clone size: -; V gene: TRBV4-1; D gene: -; J gene: TRBJ1-4; CDR3 length: 15
CDR3 DNA: TGTGCCAGCAGCCAGGGACAGGCTCCCTGGGAGCAGTACTTC; CDR3 protein: CASSQGQAPWEQYF; clone size: -; V gene: TRBV5-4; D gene: TRBD1; J gene: TRBJ2-7; CDR3 length: 14
CDR3 DNA: TGTGCCAGCAGCTCGGCCGGGACAGGGGGTGAAAAACTGTTTTTT; CDR3 protein: CASSSAGTGGEKLFF; clone size: few; V gene: TRBV5-5; D gene: TRBD1; J gene: TRBJ1-4; CDR3 length: 15
CDR3 DNA: TGTGCCAGCAGTGAGGTCAGGCACAATGAGCAGTTCTTC; CDR3 protein: CASSEVRHNEQFF; clone size: -; V gene: TRBV6-1; D gene: -; J gene: TRBJ2-1; CDR3 length: 13
CDR3 DNA: TGTGCCAGCAGGAGAAACCGGAACACCGGGGAGCTGTTTTTT; CDR3 protein: CASRRNRNTGELFF; clone size: -; V gene: TRBV2; D gene: -; J gene: TRBJ2-2; CDR3 length: 14
CDR3 DNA: TGTGCCAGTAGTATTCTAGCCCGACAGGAGACCCAGTACTTC; CDR3 protein: CASSILARQETQYF; clone size: -; V gene: TRBV19; D gene: -; J gene: TRBJ2-5; CDR3 length: 14
CDR3 DNA: TGCGCCAGCAGCCCGCTCCTTCGGGCAGATACGCAGTATTTT; CDR3 protein: CASSPLLRADTQYF; clone size: once; V gene: TRBV5-1; D gene: -; J gene: TRBJ2-3; CDR3 length: 14
CDR3 DNA: TGTGCCAGTAGTATAAGGGAGGGCAGGGGGACCTACAATGAGCAGTTCTTC; CDR3 protein: CASSIREGRGTYNEQFF; clone size: -; V gene: TRBV19; D gene: -; J gene: TRBJ2-1; CDR3 length: 17
CDR3 DNA: TGCGCCAGCAGCCAAGACCTCACTAGCGGGAGATCAGGCAATGAGCAGTTCTTC; CDR3 protein: CASSQDLTSGRSGNEQFF; clone size: -; V gene: TRBV4-3; D gene: TRBD2; J gene: TRBJ2-1; CDR3 length: 18
CDR3 DNA: TGTGCCAGCAGCGCACACAAGGGGGGTCTAAGGTACACCTTC; CDR3 protein: CASSAHKGGLRYTF; clone size: -; V gene: TRBV7-9; D gene: -; J gene: TRBJ1-2; CDR3 length: 14
CDR3 DNA: TGTGCCAGCAGCGGGACTAGCGGGACGCTTTCCTACAATGAGCAGTTCTTC; CDR3 protein: CASSGTSGTLSYNEQFF; clone size: -; V gene: TRBV28; D gene: TRBD2; J gene: TRBJ2-1; CDR3 length: 17
CDR3 DNA: TGTGCCAGCAGTGGGCGGGGGGGCCTATATGGGCAGTTCTTC; CDR3 protein: CASSGRGGLYGQFF; clone size: -; V gene: TRBV25-1; D gene: TRBD2; J gene: TRBJ2-1; CDR3 length: 14
CDR3 DNA: TGCGCCAGCAGTTCGGGGACTAGCGGGGCCGATACGCAGTATTTT; CDR3 protein: CASSSGTSGADTQYF; clone size: once; V gene: TRBV10-1; D gene: TRBD2; J gene: TRBJ2-3; CDR3 length: 15
CDR3 DNA: TGCGCCAGCAGCCGCGGACAGATGGACACCGGGGAGCTGTTTTTT; CDR3 protein: CASSRGQMDTGELFF; clone size: -; V gene: TRBV10-2; D gene: -; J gene: TRBJ2-2; CDR3 length: 15
CDR3 DNA: TGTGCCAGCAGCTTGTGGAACGCCAACTCTGGAAACACCATATATTTT; CDR3 protein: CASSLWNANSGNTIYF; clone size: once; V gene: TRBV7-6; D gene: -; J gene: TRBJ1-3; CDR3 length: 16
CDR3 DNA: TGCGCCAGCAGCCAAGCAGGGACTAGCGGGGTCGAGACCCAGTACTTC; CDR3 protein: CASSQAGTSGVETQYF; clone size: -; V gene: TRBV5-1; D gene: TRBD2; J gene: TRBJ2-5; CDR3 length: 16
CDR3 DNA: TGTGCCAGTAGTGCCAGCCGGGACAGGGTTTTATATAGCAATCAGCCCCAGCATTTT; CDR3 protein: CASSASRDRVLYSNQPQHF; clone size: -; V gene: TRBV19; D gene: TRBD1; J gene: TRBJ1-5; CDR3 length: 19
CDR3 DNA: TGTGCCATCAGTGATTTAGGGGGTGGCACTGAAGCTTTCTTT; CDR3 protein: CAISDLGGGTEAFF; clone size: -; V gene: TRBV10-3; D gene: -; J gene: TRBJ1-1; CDR3 length: 14
CDR3 DNA: TGTGCCAGCAGCCCGGTCTTAAACACTGAAGCTTTCTTT; CDR3 protein: CASSPVLNTEAFF; clone size: few; V gene: TRBV11-2; D gene: -; J gene: TRBJ1-1; CDR3 length: 13
CDR3 DNA: TGTGCCAGCAGTCCAGAACTCGTCTCTGGAAACACCATATATTTT; CDR3 protein: CASSPELVSGNTIYF; clone size: -; V gene: TRBV6-6; D gene: -; J gene: TRBJ1-3; CDR3 length: 15
CDR3 DNA: TGTGCCAGCTCCCCCGGGGAGCGGGGCACAGATACGCAGTATTTT; CDR3 protein: CASSPGERGTDTQYF; clone size: -; V gene: TRBV6-4; D gene: -; J gene: TRBJ2-3; CDR3 length: 15
CDR3 DNA: TGTGCCAGCAGTCGGGGAAACACCGGGGAGCTGTTTTTT; CDR3 protein: CASSRGNTGELFF; clone size: once; V gene: TRBV6-2/TRBV6-3; D gene: -; J gene: TRBJ2-2; CDR3 length: 13
CDR3 DNA: TGCGCCAGATCCCGGGACTTAGTCAGGGATGAGCAGTTCTTC; CDR3 protein: CARSRDLVRDEQFF; clone size: -; V gene: TRBV10-1; D gene: -; J gene: TRBJ2-1; CDR3 length: 14
CDR3 DNA: TGTGCCAGCAGCTTTGGCAGGGTGGGGAATGAGCAGTTCTTC; CDR3 protein: CASSFGRVGNEQFF; clone size: -; V gene: TRBV7-3; D gene: -; J gene: TRBJ2-1; CDR3 length: 14
CDR3 DNA: TGCGCCAGCAGCCCCGGACAGGGAAATTCACCCCTCCACTTT; CDR3 protein: CASSPGQGNSPLHF; clone size: -; V gene: TRBV5-1; D gene: TRBD1; J gene: TRBJ1-6; CDR3 length: 14
CDR3 DNA: TGTGCCAGCAGTTACGGGCAGCGGGGGGAAACAGATACGCAGTATTTT; CDR3 protein: CASSYGQRGETDTQYF; clone size: -; V gene: TRBV6-2/TRBV6-3; D gene: TRBD2; J gene: TRBJ2-3; CDR3 length: 16
CDR3 DNA: TGCGCCAGCAGTCAAGAGAGCGGGGGGAAATACAATGAGCAGTTCTTC; CDR3 protein: CASSQESGGKYNEQFF; clone size: -; V gene: TRBV10-2; D gene: TRBD2; J gene: TRBJ2-1; CDR3 length: 16
CDR3 DNA: TGTGCCAGCAGCCAAGGACTAGCGGGGGACAATGAGCAGTTCTTC; CDR3 protein: CASSQGLAGDNEQFF; clone size: -; V gene: TRBV3-1/TRBV3-2; D gene: TRBD2; J gene: TRBJ2-1; CDR3 length: 15
CDR3 DNA: TGTGCCAGCAGCCCTGATGGACGGTACACTGAAGCTTTCTTT; CDR3 protein: CASSPDGRYTEAFF; clone size: -; V gene: TRBV7-3; D gene: -; J gene: TRBJ1-1; CDR3 length: 14
CDR3 DNA: TGCGCCAGCAGCCAAGATAGGACAGGGGCACCTAGTGAAAAACTGTTTTTT; CDR3 protein: CASSQDRTGAPSEKLFF; clone size: -; V gene: TRBV4-3; D gene: TRBD1; J gene: TRBJ1-4; CDR3 length: 17
CDR3 DNA: TGCGCCAGCAGCCTTGACAGGACAACTAATGAAAAACTGTTTTTT; CDR3 protein: CASSLDRTTNEKLFF; clone size: -; V gene: TRBV4-3; D gene: -; J gene: TRBJ1-4; CDR3 length: 15
CDR3 DNA: TGCGCCAGCAGCTTGGAGGTCGGGACAGATACGCAGTATTTT; CDR3 protein: CASSLEVGTDTQYF; clone size: -; V gene: TRBV5-1; D gene: -; J gene: TRBJ2-3; CDR3 length: 14
CDR3 DNA: TGTGCCACCAGTAGTGCCGGGTATTATGGCTACACCTTC; CDR3 protein: CATSSAGYYGYTF; clone size: -; V gene: TRBV24-1; D gene: -; J gene: TRBJ1-2; CDR3 length: 13
CDR3 DNA: TGCGCCAGCAGCCGAATAGGGGTACTTGAAGCTTTCTTT; CDR3 protein: CASSRIGVLEAFF; clone size: -; V gene: TRBV4-1; D gene: -; J gene: TRBJ1-1; CDR3 length: 13
CDR3 DNA: TGTGCCAGCAGCTTAGCTGGCTTATGGGAGACCCAGTACTTC; CDR3 protein: CASSLAGLWETQYF; clone size: -; V gene: TRBV7-2; D gene: -; J gene: TRBJ2-5; CDR3 length: 14
CDR3 DNA: TGTGCCACCAGTGAAGGGGATCATGGCTACACCTTC; CDR3 protein: CATSEGDHGYTF; clone size: once; V gene: TRBV24-1; D gene: -; J gene: TRBJ1-2; CDR3 length: 12
CDR3 DNA: TGCGCCAGCAGCCGGGGACTTCAAGAGACCCAGTACTTC; CDR3 protein: CASSRGLQETQYF; clone size: -; V gene: TRBV5-1; D gene: -; J gene: TRBJ2-5; CDR3 length: 13
CDR3 DNA: TGTGCTAGCAGCCCACTACTAGCGGGAGGGCCCTCGGCGCAGTATTTT; CDR3 protein: CASSPLLAGGPSAQYF; clone size: -; V gene: TRBV7-7; D gene: TRBD2; J gene: TRBJ2-3; CDR3 length: 16
CDR3 DNA: TGTGCCAGTAGCAAGGGGGAAGGGGGACCCCAGTACTTC; CDR3 protein: CASSKGEGGPQYF; clone size: -; V gene: TRBV19; D gene: -; J gene: TRBJ2-5; CDR3 length: 13
CDR3 DNA: TGTGCCAGCAGCTTGGCGAGAGGTAACTATGGCTACACCTTC; CDR3 protein: CASSLARGNYGYTF; clone size: -; V gene: TRBV5-4; D gene: -; J gene: TRBJ1-2; CDR3 length: 14
CDR3 DNA: TGTGCCAGCAGCTCCTACGGACAGGGAAACTATGGCTACACCTTC; CDR3 protein: CASSSYGQGNYGYTF; clone size: -; V gene: TRBV5-4; D gene: TRBD1; J gene: TRBJ1-2; CDR3 length: 15
CDR3 DNA: TGTGCCACCAGTGCCGGCGGAAGAGGGTCCTATGGCTACACCTTC; CDR3 protein: CATSAGGRGSYGYTF; clone size: -; V gene: TRBV24-1; D gene: -; J gene: TRBJ1-2; CDR3 length: 15
CDR3 DNA: TGTGCCAGCAATTTGGGGTTTCAGCCCCAGCATTTT; CDR3 protein: CASNLGFQPQHF; clone size: -; V gene: TRBV2; D gene: -; J gene: TRBJ1-5; CDR3 length: 12
CDR3 DNA: TGTGCCAGCAGCCGACCCCCATTGAACACTGAAGCTTTCTTT; CDR3 protein: CASSRPPLNTEAFF; clone size: -; V gene: TRBV3-1/TRBV3-2; D gene: -; J gene: TRBJ1-1; CDR3 length: 14
CDR3 DNA: TGTGCCAGCTGGGGGGCGGGGGTTAACAATGAGCAGTTCTTC; CDR3 protein: CASWGAGVNNEQFF; clone size: -; V gene: TRBV28; D gene: -; J gene: TRBJ2-1; CDR3 length: 14
CDR3 DNA: TGTGCCAGTAGTGTCCAGGGTATAGGGACTGAAGCTTTCTTT; CDR3 protein: CASSVQGIGTEAFF; clone size: -; V gene: TRBV19; D gene: -; J gene: TRBJ1-1; CDR3 length: 14
CDR3 DNA: TGTGCCAGCAGACGAGGACAGAACACTGAAGCTTTCTTT; CDR3 protein: CASRRGQNTEAFF; clone size: once; V gene: TRBV7-3; D gene: -; J gene: TRBJ1-1; CDR3 length: 13
CDR3 DNA: TGTGCCAGCTCACAAGGGACGGAAAGGGTCTACGAGCAGTACTTC; CDR3 protein: CASSQGTERVYEQYF; clone size: -; V gene: TRBV18; D gene: -; J gene: TRBJ2-7; CDR3 length: 15
CDR3 DNA: TGTGCCAGCAGCTCGGGACAGGGAAATCAGCCCCAGCATTTT; CDR3 protein: CASSSGQGNQPQHF; clone size: -; V gene: TRBV5-5; D gene: TRBD1; J gene: TRBJ1-5; CDR3 length: 14
CDR3 DNA: TGTGCCAGCAGTTCTCAGGGGCGCGGGGACACTGAAGCTTTCTTT; CDR3 protein: CASSSQGRGDTEAFF; clone size: -; V gene: TRBV6-5; D gene: -; J gene: TRBJ1-1; CDR3 length: 15
CDR3 DNA: TGTGCCATCAGTCCGGGACAGGGAAGGAATGAAGCTTTCTTT; CDR3 protein: CAISPGQGRNEAFF; clone size: -; V gene: TRBV10-3; D gene: TRBD1; J gene: TRBJ1-1; CDR3 length: 14
CDR3 DNA: TGTGCCAGCAGTTACTCGACAGGGGAGTCGGGGACTGAAGCTTTCTTT; CDR3 protein: CASSYSTGESGTEAFF; clone size: -; V gene: TRBV6-5; D gene: TRBD1; J gene: TRBJ1-1; CDR3 length: 16